A selection of T cell receptor beta chains follows, all from one sample in a study of T cell responses to AZD1222 COVID-19 vaccine. Some clones are missing from TCRdb's copy, which holds only in-frame ones; the method was immunoSEQ multiplex PCR. The data contain 90,000 to 150,000 clones, approximately 90% of them singletons. Material: peripheral blood, obtained on day 0 of AZD1222 vaccination. All receptors derive from an adult in good health. Both conserved end residues are trimmed from each CDR3.

CDR3aa: ASSFRTSGGQVQF
v_gene: TRBV6-2/TRBV6-3
j_gene: TRBJ2-1

CDR3aa: AYRGLGNSPLH
v_gene: TRBV30
j_gene: TRBJ1-6

CDR3aa: ASIGTVNTEAF
v_gene: TRBV6-6
j_gene: TRBJ1-1

CDR3aa: ASSMGQGSNEQF
v_gene: TRBV19
j_gene: TRBJ2-1

CDR3aa: ASSQGLFSYEQY
v_gene: TRBV14
j_gene: TRBJ2-7

CDR3aa: ASSQARETQY
v_gene: TRBV6-1
j_gene: TRBJ2-5

CDR3aa: ASSIYRASNQPQH
v_gene: TRBV19
j_gene: TRBJ1-5

CDR3aa: ASSRRGLAGAGTQY
v_gene: TRBV2
j_gene: TRBJ2-3

CDR3aa: ASSVEGRGLGEQY
v_gene: TRBV9
j_gene: TRBJ2-7

CDR3aa: ASSLDPGKSPLH
v_gene: TRBV7-6
j_gene: TRBJ1-6

CDR3aa: ASSDGQSYEQY
v_gene: TRBV5-1
j_gene: TRBJ2-7

CDR3aa: SASQGTSYEQY
v_gene: TRBV20-1
j_gene: TRBJ2-7

CDR3aa: ASSFRAGGSETQY
v_gene: TRBV7-3
j_gene: TRBJ2-5

CDR3aa: ASSVVADTQY
v_gene: TRBV9
j_gene: TRBJ2-3

CDR3aa: ASSQFPAEGGNSPLH
v_gene: TRBV4-2
j_gene: TRBJ1-6

CDR3aa: ASTPYRTGGGELF
v_gene: TRBV19
j_gene: TRBJ2-2

CDR3aa: ASSLGPPVYEQY
v_gene: TRBV27
j_gene: TRBJ2-7

CDR3aa: ASSLGPYSGTGNSPLH
v_gene: TRBV27
j_gene: TRBJ1-6